This TCR beta chain was documented in a study of blood T cell repertoires in COVID-19. Turning to the study itself: Some COVID-19 samples were acute and others convalescent; all came from the United States, Italy and Spain. Nucleic acid was either cDNA or gDNA, and it came from T cells, B-cell-depleted T cells, or PBMCs.

Original processing methods: Scientists estimated how many nucleated cells there were by amplifying reference gene primers. Data came from immunoSEQ multiplex PCR; TCRdb stores just in-frame clones and leaves some out. V and J calls and clone size are given by that table; D and trimming were obtained from the DNA. This sample carries roughly 240,000 clones, roughly 82% of them seen once, and the ten largest clones take about 4.8%. The CDR3 loop spans 15 amino acids. The V gene lost 5 bases and the J gene lost 3 bases, with 16 bases spanning the gap. Germline V CDR1 and CDR2: SEHNR, FQNEAQ (reference sequence).

This TCR was sampled from a woman between 70 and 85 years old with acute or convalescent COVID-19. Sequencing was carried out using peripheral blood. J is TRBJ1-2 and V is TRBV7-9; no clear D. As DNA, the CDR3 is TGTGCCAGCAGCCAACGGCAGATGGGCTACTATGGCTACACCTTC. Amino acids: CASSQRQMGYYGYTF.